The following is a TCR beta chain sequence with its context. This record comes from a study of T cell changes during pregnancy in multiple sclerosis. The CDR3 is made up of 17 amino acids. Unmatched junction bases numbered 5, after V lost 4 bases and J lost 2 bases. The V gene's germline CDR1 is SGDLS and CDR2 YYNGEE. The table came from immunoSEQ multiplex PCR; TCRdb's copy has only in-frame clones and leaves some out. The data contain about 57,000 clones, around 91% of them singletons. The rearrangement uses TRBV9 and TRBJ2-6, with 11 positions matching TRBD1. The clonotype comes from a female donor with multiple sclerosis, enrolled in a pregnancy study. The source material was peripheral blood, sampled after pregnancy. The CDR3 is CASSPWTGGAGANVLTF. CDR3 bases: TGTGCCAGCAGCCCCTGGACAGGGGGCGCTGGGGCCAACGTCCTGACTTTC. Variable domain in full (rest from reference TRBV9 and TRBJ2-6): DSGVTQTPKHLITATGQRVTLRCSPRSGDLSVYWYQQSLDQGLQFLIQYYNGEERAKGNILERFSAQQFPDLHSELNLSSLELGDSALYFCASSPWTGGAGANVLTFGAGSRLTVL.